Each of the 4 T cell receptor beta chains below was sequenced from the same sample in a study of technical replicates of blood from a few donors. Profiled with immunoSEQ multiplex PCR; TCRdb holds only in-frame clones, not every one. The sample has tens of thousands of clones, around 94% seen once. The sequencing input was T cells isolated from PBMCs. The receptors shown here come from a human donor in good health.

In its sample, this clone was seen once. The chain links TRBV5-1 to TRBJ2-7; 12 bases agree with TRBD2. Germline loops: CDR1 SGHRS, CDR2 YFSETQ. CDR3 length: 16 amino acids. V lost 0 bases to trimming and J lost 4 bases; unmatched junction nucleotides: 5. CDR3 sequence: CASSLGLAGESYEQYF. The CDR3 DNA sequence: TGCGCCAGCAGCTTGGGACTAGCGGGGGAGAGTTACGAGCAGTACTTC.

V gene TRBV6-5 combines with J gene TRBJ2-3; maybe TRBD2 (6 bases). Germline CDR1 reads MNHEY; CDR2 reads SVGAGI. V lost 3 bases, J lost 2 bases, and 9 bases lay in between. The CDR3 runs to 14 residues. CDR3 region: CASSYGGNTDTQYF. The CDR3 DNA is TGTGCCAGCAGTTATGGCGGGAACACAGATACGCAGTATTTT.

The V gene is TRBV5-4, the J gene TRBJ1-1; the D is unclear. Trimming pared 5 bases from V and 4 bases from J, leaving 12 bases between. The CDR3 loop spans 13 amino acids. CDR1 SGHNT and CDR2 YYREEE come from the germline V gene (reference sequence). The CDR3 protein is CASRYGSGTEAFF. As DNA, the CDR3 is TGTGCCAGCAGGTATGGGAGTGGCACTGAAGCTTTCTTT.

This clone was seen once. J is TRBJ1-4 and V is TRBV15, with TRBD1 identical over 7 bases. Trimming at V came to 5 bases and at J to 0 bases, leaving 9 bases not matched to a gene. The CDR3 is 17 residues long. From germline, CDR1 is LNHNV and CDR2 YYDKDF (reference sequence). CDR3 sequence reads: CATSPGQTFSTNEKLFF. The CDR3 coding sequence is TGTGCCACCAGCCCGGGACAGACCTTTTCAACTAATGAAAAACTGTTTTTT. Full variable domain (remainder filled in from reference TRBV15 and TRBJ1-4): DAMVIQNPRYQVTQFGKPVTLSCSQTLNHNVMYWYQQKSSQAPKLLFHYYDKDFNNEADTPDNFQSRRPNTSFCFLDIRSPGLGDTAMYLCATSPGQTFSTNEKLFFGSGTQLSVL.